This paragraph covers one T cell receptor beta chain sequence. These data originate in a study of blood T cell repertoires in COVID-19. Study in general: Acute and convalescent COVID-19 samples came from the United States, Italy and Spain. T cells, B-cell-depleted T cells, or PBMCs provided the cDNA or gDNA that served as material.

This CDR3 has 14 amino acids. Germline CDR1 is KGHDR and CDR2 is SFDVKD. Trimming cost V 5 bases and J 5 bases, with 12 bases left between them. In the original processing: By means of reference gene primer amplification, nucleated cell counts were estimated. Produced via immunoSEQ multiplex PCR; TCRdb's table is partial and in-frame only. V, J and clone size derive from that table, while D and trimming were established from the DNA sequence. The sample yields over 200,000 clones, around four fifths seen once. Sequenced input: peripheral blood. This chain joins TRBV24-1 and TRBJ2-1, with TRBD1 as a possible D gene (6 bases). This sequence originates from a man aged 35-49 years with acute or convalescent COVID-19. This CDR3 reads CATSGPGQNNEQFF. DNA for the CDR3: TGTGCCACCAGTGGCCCCGGACAGAACAATGAGCAGTTCTTC.